This T cell receptor (beta chain) was captured by sequencing in a study of blood T cell repertoires in COVID-19. Overall study: There were acute and convalescent COVID-19 samples, and they came from the United States, Italy and Spain.

In the authors' methods: Reference gene primer amplification in the assay estimated nucleated cell counts. Clones were sequenced by immunoSEQ multiplex PCR, and TCRdb holds only the in-frame ones, with some missing. Clone size and the V and J calls come from that table; the DNA yielded D and trimming. There are approximately 360,000 clones in the sample; around 91% occur only once, and approximately 6.2% lies in the top ten. There are 14 residues in the CDR3. V lost 4 bases and J 5 bases, leaving 15 bases between the germline ends. CDR1 is ENHRY and CDR2 is SYGVKD in the germline V gene. This chain uses TRBV10-3 with TRBJ2-7; D is possibly TRBD1 (5 bases). Sequences were obtained from peripheral blood. The TCR originated in a man between 18 and 35 years old with active or convalescent COVID-19. CDR3 in amino acids: CAISAGRTSNEQYF. In nucleotides, the CDR3 is TGTGCCATCAGTGCTGGACGGACATCGAACGAGCAGTACTTC.